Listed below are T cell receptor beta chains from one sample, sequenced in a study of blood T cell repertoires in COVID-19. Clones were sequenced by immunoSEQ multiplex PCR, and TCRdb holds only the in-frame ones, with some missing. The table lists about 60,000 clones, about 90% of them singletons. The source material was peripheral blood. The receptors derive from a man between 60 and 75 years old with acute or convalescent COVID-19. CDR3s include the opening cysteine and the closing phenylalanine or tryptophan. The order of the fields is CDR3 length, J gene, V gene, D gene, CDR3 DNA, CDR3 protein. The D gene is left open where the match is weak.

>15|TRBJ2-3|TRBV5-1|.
TGCGCCAGCAGTCCGGGACACAGGACGACAGATACGCAGTATTTT
CASSPGHRTTDTQYF
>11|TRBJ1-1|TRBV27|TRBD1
TGTGCCAGCAGTGTACAGGGGGGAGCTTTCTTT
CASSVQGGAFF
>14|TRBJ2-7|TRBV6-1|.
TGTGCCAGCAGTGAATCTGACATCGACTACGAGCAGTACTTC
CASSESDIDYEQYF
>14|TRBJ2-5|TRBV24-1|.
TGTGCCACCAGTGATTCGTGGACAGTAGAGACCCAGTACTTC
CATSDSWTVETQYF
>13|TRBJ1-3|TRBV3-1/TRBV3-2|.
TGTGCCAGCAGCCCCGGGACACAGAACACCATATATTTT
CASSPGTQNTIYF
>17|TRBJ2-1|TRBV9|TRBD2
TGTGCCAGCAGCCTGGGGAAGAGCTCTGACGGGAGGGAGGCGCAGTTCTTC
CASSLGKSSDGREAQFF
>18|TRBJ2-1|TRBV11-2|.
TGTGCCAGCAGCCCCCTCCGGGTAGCGGACCCTAAGGCGAATGAGCAGTTCTTC
CASSPLRVADPKANEQFF
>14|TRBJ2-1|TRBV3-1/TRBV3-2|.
TGTGCCAGCAGCCTCAGAGAGCGTTTAGGTGAGCAGTTCTTC
CASSLRERLGEQFF
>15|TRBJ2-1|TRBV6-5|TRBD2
TGTGCCAGCAGAGACACCGGGACTAGGAACGCTGAGCAGTTCTTC
CASRDTGTRNAEQFF
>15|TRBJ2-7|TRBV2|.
TGTGCCAGCAGTATAAGAGCGGCACTTTCCTACGAGCAGTACTTC
CASSIRAALSYEQYF